The 24 T cell receptor beta chains below come from one sample, sequenced in a study of T cells of healthy individuals. TCRdb ran MiXCR on the 5' RACE reads and lists one entry per CDR3 protein. The data contain fewer than 75,000 distinct CDR3 sequences, around 15% of them singletons. These receptors originate from a human donor in good health.

The chain combines TRBV23-1 with TRBJ2-2; weak D call: TRBD1 (5 bases). TRBV23-1 is an ORF, and what it does is uncertain. The CDR3 contains 17 residues. Trimming took 0 bases from V and 1 from J, leaving 12 bases between them. In DNA, the CDR3 is TGCGCCAGCAGTCAATCAGGGCCGACAGTGAACACCGGGGAGCTGTTTTTT. Encoded protein: CASSQSGPTVNTGELFF.

The table lists this clonotype with many counts. The chain employs TRBV19 and TRBJ1-5, with D tentatively TRBD1 (6 bases). Trimming cost V 11 bases and J 4 bases, with 18 bases left between them. The germline V gene encodes CDR1 LNHDA and CDR2 SQIVND (reference sequence). The CDR3 runs to 14 residues. Here the CDR3 DNA reads TGTGCCTCATCCCACCGGGACACTAATCAGCCCCAGCATTTT. It is translated as CASSHRDTNQPQHF.

This clonotype was found a few times. The chain couples TRBV27 to TRBJ1-6; no clear D. Germline CDR1 is MNHEY and CDR2 is SMNVEV (reference sequence). Trimming removed 5 bases from V and 3 bases from J, with 11 bases in between. The CDR3 has 15 amino acids. CDR3 DNA sequence: TGTGCCAGCAGTCCAACAGCCCACTATAATTCACCCCTCCACTTT. Translation gives CASSPTAHYNSPLHF.

The sample holds a few counts of this clonotype. The chain links TRBV28 to TRBJ2-3, with D perhaps TRBD1 or TRBD2 (7 bases each). Per germline, CDR1 MDHEN and CDR2 SYDVKM. The CDR3 has 15 residues. Trimming removed 6 bases at V and 5 bases at J, with 18 bases between. The CDR3 DNA is TGTGCCAGCAGATCCCAGGGGGGGCTTGGAGATACGCAGTATTTT. Residues: CASRSQGGLGDTQYF.

This clonotype occurred many times. This chain joins TRBV12-3 or TRBV12-4 and TRBJ1-1, with D perhaps matching TRBD1 (5 bases). Trimming removed 3 bases at V and 0 bases at J, with 11 bases between. CDR3 size: 15 residues. Written as DNA, the CDR3 is TGTGCCAGCAGTTTCGACGGACATATGAACACTGAAGCTTTCTTT. Protein product: CASSFDGHMNTEAFF.

The chain is built from TRBV11-2 and TRBJ1-3; D gene unclear. CDR1 and CDR2 (germline): SGHAT, FQNNGV. Trimming left V 3 bases short and J 0 bases short, with 9 bases between. There are 15 residues in the CDR3. The CDR3, as DNA: TGTGCCAGCAGCTTTAACAGCCTCTCTGGAAACACCATATATTTT. Translated, it gives CASSFNSLSGNTIYF.

This clonotype was found many times. The chain couples TRBV3-1 to TRBJ2-1, with 9 bases aligning to TRBD2. CDR3 length: 16 residues. The ends lost 3 bases at V and 4 bases at J; junction bases unmatched: 7. Germline V lookup: CDR1 LGHDT, CDR2 YNNKEL (reference sequence). This chain's CDR3 is CASSQFSSGDYNEQFF. The DNA for the CDR3 is TGTGCCAGCAGCCAGTTCTCTAGCGGGGATTACAATGAGCAGTTCTTC.

This clonotype appeared many times. CDR3 amino acids: CASSFTGELFF. In DNA form, the CDR3 reads TGTGCCAGCAGTTTCACCGGGGAGCTGTTTTTT. V usage is TRBV12-3 or TRBV12-4 and J usage is TRBJ2-2; unclear D gene. This CDR3 region has 11 residues. Trimming stripped 3 bases from V and 4 bases from J, with 0 bases between.

The chain is built from TRBV5-1 and TRBJ1-2; D may be TRBD1 (6 bases). This CDR3 contains 14 residues. Germline lookup yields CDR1 SGHRS and CDR2 YFSETQ. Trimming removed 2 bases from V and 8 bases from J, with 16 bases in between. CDR3 sequence: CASSLLQGMGGYTF. CDR3 sequence (DNA): TGCGCCAGCAGCTTATTACAGGGAATGGGCGGCTACACCTTC.

V gene TRBV4-2 combines with J gene TRBJ2-2, with TRBD2 identical over 12 bases. This CDR3 region has 17 residues. Germline V gene sequence: CDR1 LGHNA, CDR2 YNFKEQ. V lost 10 bases to trimming and J lost 2 bases; unmatched junction nucleotides: 11. CDR3 in DNA: TGTGCCACGCGTCTCCTAGCGGGAGGGCCCAACACCGGGGAGCTGTTTTTT. This translates into CATRLLAGGPNTGELFF.

At least ten counts were recorded for this clonotype. The rearrangement uses TRBV18 and TRBJ2-5; D remains unclear. Germline V lookup: CDR1 KGHSH, CDR2 LQKENI. The germline V and J ends were trimmed by 3 bases and 7 bases, with 12 bases remaining between them. The CDR3 sequence is 13 residues long. The CDR3 DNA sequence: TGTGCCAGCTCACCCGAACAAGTGGGGACCCAGTACTTC. This encodes CASSPEQVGTQYF.

This clonotype was seen ten or more times. This chain connects TRBV28 to TRBJ1-1; 8 nucleotides match TRBD1. CDR1 is MDHEN and CDR2 is SYDVKM in the germline V gene. The V and J ends lost 2 bases and 9 bases, in that order; junction bases with no gene match: 11. The CDR3 sequence is 15 residues long. The CDR3 sequence is CASSLPLDRAKKAFF. CDR3 coding DNA: TGTGCCAGCAGTTTACCTCTGGACAGGGCGAAGAAAGCTTTCTTT. The entire variable domain, with the rest obtained from reference TRBV28 and TRBJ1-1, is as follows: DVKVTQSSRYLVKRTGEKVFLECVQDMDHENMFWYRQDPGLGLRLIYFSYDVKMKEKGDIPEGYSVSREKKERFSLILESASTNQTSMYLCASSLPLDRAKKAFFGQGTRLTVV.

This clonotype was detected ten times or more. CDR3 region: CASSSAREVVSYTF. The CDR3, as DNA: TGTGCCAGCAGTTCGGCCAGGGAGGTTGTTAGCTACACCTTC. The chain is built from TRBV28 and TRBJ1-2; TRBD1 is a possible D gene (5 bases). Per germline, CDR1 MDHEN and CDR2 SYDVKM. The ends were cut back, 4 bases at V and 9 bases at J, with 18 bases in the middle. The CDR3 extends over 14 amino acids.

This clonotype was observed many times. The chain joins TRBV11-2 to TRBJ2-3; D not certain. The CDR3 runs to 18 residues. CDR1 and CDR2 from the germline V gene are SGHAT and FQNNGV. Trimming left V 6 bases short and J 0 bases short, with 22 bases between. CDR3 in amino acids: CASRPTTTVSTSTDTQYF. The CDR3 nucleotides are TGTGCCAGCAGACCAACAACCACCGTGTCAACTAGCACAGATACGCAGTATTTT.

The chain recombines TRBV7-8 with TRBJ2-7; 10 bases align to TRBD2. The germline CDR1 and CDR2 sequences are SGHVS and FQNEAQ. The CDR3 covers 15 residues. V dropped 3 bases and J dropped 5; count of bases not matched to a gene: 7. CDR3 protein: CASSFVRAGGHEQYF. CDR3 DNA: TGTGCCAGCAGCTTTGTACGAGCGGGAGGGCACGAGCAGTACTTC. The whole variable domain, remainder taken from reference TRBV7-8 and TRBJ2-7, is GAGVSQSPRYKVAKRGQDVALRCDPISGHVSLFWYQQALGQGPEFLTYFQNEAQLDKSGLPSDRFFAERPEGSVSTLKIQRTQQEDSAVYLCASSFVRAGGHEQYFGPGTRLTVT.

This chain connects TRBV28 to TRBJ2-2; D is unclear. Germline V lookup: CDR1 MDHEN, CDR2 SYDVKM. With 10 bases removed from V and 0 bases from J, the gap between germline ends came to 3 bases. The CDR3 length is 11 residues. CDR3 sequence (DNA): TGTGCCACCGCGAACACCGGGGAGCTGTTTTTT. Protein product: CATANTGELFF.

This chain joins TRBV19 and TRBJ2-5, with 7 bases fitting TRBD1. Germline-derived CDR1 and CDR2 are LNHDA and SQIVND (reference sequence). The CDR3 covers 15 residues. Trimming removed 1 base from V and 4 bases from J; junction bases left unmatched: 6. CDR3 region: CASSIAGQVGETQYF. The CDR3 nucleotides are TGTGCCAGTAGTATAGCAGGACAGGTTGGAGAGACCCAGTACTTC. Combining the CDR3 with reference TRBV19 and TRBJ2-5 gives the whole variable domain DGGITQSPKYLFRKEGQNVTLSCEQNLNHDAMYWYRQDPGQGLRLIYYSQIVNDFQKGDIAEGYSVSREKKESFPLTVTSAQKNPTAFYLCASSIAGQVGETQYFGPGTRLLVL.

This clonotype was counted at least ten times. V usage is TRBV30 and J usage is TRBJ1-3; D is ambiguous. The length of the CDR3 is 15 residues. Germline loops: CDR1 GTSNPN, CDR2 SVGIG (reference sequence). V dropped 4 bases and J dropped 2 bases, with 15 bases sitting between them. The CDR3, as DNA: TGTGCCTGGAAGCCGCCCAACAATCCTGGAAACACCATATATTTT. This translates into CAWKPPNNPGNTIYF.

This clonotype has at least ten counts. This chain connects TRBV19 to TRBJ2-1; 9 bases agree with TRBD1. The CDR3 length is 14 residues. J lost 9 bases, V lost 3 bases, and 6 bases had no gene match. Germline V gene lookup returns CDR1 LNHDA and CDR2 SQIVND (reference sequence). The chain's CDR3 is CASSIGTGGFEQFF. In nucleotides, the CDR3 is TGTGCCAGTAGTATCGGTACAGGGGGCTTTGAGCAGTTCTTC. Supplemented by reference TRBV19 and TRBJ2-1, the full variable domain reads DGGITQSPKYLFRKEGQNVTLSCEQNLNHDAMYWYRQDPGQGLRLIYYSQIVNDFQKGDIAEGYSVSREKKESFPLTVTSAQKNPTAFYLCASSIGTGGFEQFFGPGTRLTVL.

J is TRBJ2-3 and V is TRBV6-2 or TRBV6-3; maybe TRBD2 (6 bases). Germline CDR1 and CDR2: MNHEY and SVGEGT. The CDR3 extends over 14 amino acids. Between the trimmed V and J ends, which lost 2 bases and 6 bases, there was a span of 12 bases. In nucleotides, the CDR3 is TGTGCCAGCAGTTACGCGGGGCCCAGGGATACGCAGTATTTT. Translation gives CASSYAGPRDTQYF.

This clonotype was seen at least ten times. The chain joins TRBV7-3 to TRBJ2-1; D might be TRBD2 (5 bases). V dropped 2 bases and J dropped 5 bases, with 19 bases sitting between them. The length of the CDR3 is 17 residues. Per the germline V gene, CDR1 is SGHTA and CDR2 is FQGTGA. CDR3 amino acids: CASSLRPRERLDNEQFF. The DNA of the CDR3 is TGTGCCAGCAGCTTACGCCCCCGGGAACGGCTTGACAATGAGCAGTTCTTC.

This clonotype was seen a handful of times. V and J are TRBV3-1 and TRBJ2-5; 10 bases line up with TRBD1. Germline trimming cut 1 base from V and 6 bases from J; bases unmatched to any gene: 11. CDR3 length: 17 residues. Germline CDR1 is LGHDT and CDR2 is YNNKEL (reference sequence). This chain's CDR3 is CASSQGVGLGQGKTQYF. As DNA, the CDR3 is TGTGCCAGCAGCCAAGGCGTCGGGCTGGGACAGGGGAAGACCCAGTACTTC.

This clonotype came up a few times. J is TRBJ2-7 and V is TRBV6-2 or TRBV6-3; D unclear. CDR1 MNHEY and CDR2 SVGEGT come from the germline V gene. The CDR3 length is 11 residues. The ends were cut back, 6 bases at V and 2 bases at J, with 5 bases in the middle. The CDR3 sequence is CASRRTYEQYF. The CDR3 DNA sequence: TGTGCCAGCAGACGAACCTACGAGCAGTACTTC.

This chain joins TRBV12-3 or TRBV12-4 and TRBJ2-7; perhaps TRBD1 as D (5 bases). This CDR3 region has 13 residues. V was trimmed by 6 bases and J by 2 bases, leaving 11 bases between them. In DNA, the CDR3 is TGTGCCAGCAGCAGTCCCAGGGCCTACGAGCAGTACTTC. It encodes CASSSPRAYEQYF.